Following are 25 T cell receptor beta chains from one sample sequenced in a study of T cell responses to AZD1222 COVID-19 vaccine. TCRdb keeps only in-frame clones here, not all; method: immunoSEQ multiplex PCR. The repertoire table contains over 120,000 clones. Sequencing was carried out using peripheral blood. The receptors come from an adult in good health.

This sequence joins TRBV4-1 and TRBJ1-2; D possibly corresponds to TRBD1 (5 bases). The CDR3 is 15 residues long. Trimming removed 2 bases at V and 0 bases at J, with 10 bases between. Germline CDR1 MGHRA, CDR2 YSYEKL. The CDR3 region is CASSQQPGPNYGYTF. In nucleotides, the CDR3 is TGCGCCAGCAGCCAACAACCGGGACCTAACTATGGCTACACCTTC.

The genes are TRBV19 and TRBJ2-3; 9 bases fit TRBD2. The CDR3 contains 17 residues. Trimming took 5 bases from V and 5 from J; bases not matched to a gene: 14. Per germline, CDR1 LNHDA and CDR2 SQIVND (reference sequence). CDR3 sequence reads: CASSPLYAGGPGDTQYF. For the CDR3, the DNA is TGTGCCAGTAGTCCACTGTATGCGGGGGGGCCGGGAGATACGCAGTATTTT.

The V gene is TRBV19, the J gene TRBJ2-4; the D is unclear. The germline V gene has CDR1 LNHDA and CDR2 SQIVND (reference sequence). The V gene lost 1 base and the J gene lost 4 bases, with 5 bases spanning the gap. The CDR3 length is 13 residues. The CDR3 nucleotides read TGTGCCAGTAGTATAGGCCAGAAAAACATTCAGTACTTC. The encoded protein is CASSIGQKNIQYF.

For the CDR3, the DNA is TGTGCCAGCAGCTTGGAGTGGGCTAGCGGGACTCCCTACGAGCAGTACTTC. As protein: CASSLEWASGTPYEQYF. The chain has TRBV5-5 and TRBJ2-7; 9 bases align to TRBD2. From germline, CDR1 is SGHKS and CDR2 YYEKEE (reference sequence). J lost 2 bases, V lost 0 bases, and 9 bases had no gene match. This CDR3 region has 17 residues. Full variable domain (missing parts from reference TRBV5-5 and TRBJ2-7): DAGVTQSPTHLIKTRGQQVTLRCSPISGHKSVSWYQQVLGQGPQFIFQYYEKEERGRGNFPDRFSARQFPNYSSELNVNALLLGDSALYLCASSLEWASGTPYEQYFGPGTRLTVT.

Regarding this clone: The same CDR3 can be traced to other DNA sequences in this sample. The chain employs TRBV10-3 and TRBJ1-6; D call uncertain. CDR1 is ENHRY and CDR2 is SYGVKD in the germline V gene. Trimming removed 6 bases from V and 0 bases from J, with 3 bases in between. CDR3 length: 13 residues. The CDR3 DNA follows: TGTGCCATCAGGGACTCCTATAATTCACCCCTCCACTTT. Encoded protein: CAIRDSYNSPLHF.

V gene TRBV28 combines with J gene TRBJ1-4; D unclear. The germline V and J ends were trimmed by 2 bases and 4 bases, with 2 bases remaining between them. In germline, CDR1 is MDHEN, CDR2 SYDVKM. CDR3 length equals 12 residues. This chain's CDR3 is CASSLSNEKLFF. CDR3 coding DNA: TGTGCCAGCAGTTTAAGTAATGAAAAACTGTTTTTT.

This chain links TRBV10-3 with TRBJ1-2; tentatively, D is TRBD1 (5 bases). V lost 2 bases and J lost 4, with 14 bases in between. This CDR3 region has 15 residues. The germline V gene has CDR1 ENHRY and CDR2 SYGVKD. CDR3 coding DNA: TGTGCCATCAGTGAGGGGGGGGTATATGGCTATGGCTACACCTTC. This encodes CAISEGGVYGYGYTF.

The chain combines TRBV5-4 with TRBJ2-3; D not certain. CDR1 and CDR2 from the germline V gene are SGHNT and YYREEE (reference sequence). The CDR3 is 17 residues long. V was trimmed by 1 base and J by 0 bases, leaving 15 bases between them. The CDR3 region has the DNA TGTGCCAGCAGCTTGATGGGTTTAGCCCTTAGCACAGATACGCAGTATTTT. Translating gives CASSLMGLALSTDTQYF. The variable domain in full, completed from reference TRBV5-4 and TRBJ2-3, reads ETGVTQSPTHLIKTRGQQVTLRCSSQSGHNTVSWYQQALGQGPQFIFQYYREEENGRGNFPPRFSGLQFPNYSSELNVNALELDDSALYLCASSLMGLALSTDTQYFGPGTRLTVL.

As concerns this clone: Sequence at one end of the junction differs from germline and may be a read error. The chain joins TRBV5-1 to TRBJ2-3; D call uncertain. The CDR3 consists of 14 residues. The germline gives CDR1 SGHRS, CDR2 YFSETQ. CDR3 nucleotides: TGCGCCAGCAGGTTGGAGTGGCGCACAGATACGCAGTATTTT. Its protein is CASRLEWRTDTQYF. Together with reference TRBV5-1 and TRBJ2-3, the CDR3 gives the full variable domain: KAGVTQTPRYLIKTRGQQVTLSCSPISGHRSVSWYQQTPGQGLQFLFEYFSETQRNKGNFPGRFSGRQFSNSRSEMNVSTLELGDSALYLCASRLEWRTDTQYFGPGTRLTVL.

The chain has TRBV7-9 and TRBJ1-3; tentatively, D is TRBD1 (6 bases). V lost 5 bases and J 6 bases, leaving 8 bases between the germline ends. This CDR3 contains 12 residues. The germline V gene has CDR1 SEHNR and CDR2 FQNEAQ (reference sequence). CDR3 sequence reads: CASSPGANTIYF. CDR3 sequence (DNA): TGTGCCAGCAGCCCAGGGGCAAACACCATATATTTT.

As DNA, the CDR3 is TGTGCCAGCAGCTTAGTTGCGCGGGGGACCACCGGGGAGCTGTTTTTT. It specifies CASSLVARGTTGELFF. The chain recombines TRBV7-6 with TRBJ2-2, with 7 bases identical to TRBD2. V lost 1 base and J lost 4; bases outside the gene matches: 6. The CDR3 extends over 16 amino acids. CDR1 and CDR2 (germline): SGHVS, FNYEAQ.

The chain is built from TRBV4-2 and TRBJ1-6; D is unclear. V was shortened by 3 bases and J by 7 bases, with 25 bases between the two germline ends. This CDR3 region has 19 residues. CDR1 is LGHNA and CDR2 is YNFKEQ in the germline V gene. The CDR3 nucleotides are TGTGCCAGCAGCCAGGGGAATGGCCCGGGGAGGGTTGACAATTCACCCCTCCACTTT. Translated, it gives CASSQGNGPGRVDNSPLHF.

The chain joins TRBV12-3 or TRBV12-4 to TRBJ1-4, with a tentative D call TRBD1 (5 bases). CDR3 size: 13 residues. Deletions cut 1 base from V and 7 bases from J, with 7 bases between. The CDR3 protein is CASSLGQGEKLFF. In DNA, the CDR3 is TGTGCCAGCAGTTTAGGGCAGGGTGAAAAACTGTTTTTT.

J is TRBJ2-5 and V is TRBV7-9, with 7 bases aligning to TRBD1. The ends lost 5 bases at V and 5 bases at J; junction bases unmatched: 2. Germline V gives CDR1 SEHNR, CDR2 FQNEAQ (reference sequence). The CDR3 totals 12 residues. CDR3 DNA sequence: TGTGCCAGCAGCCTCAGGGGGGAGACCCAGTACTTC. Translation gives CASSLRGETQYF.

The genes are TRBV2 and TRBJ1-5; perhaps TRBD1 as D (5 bases). Germline V gene sequence: CDR1 SNHLY, CDR2 FYNNEI. CDR3 length: 14 amino acids. Trimming took off 8 bases at V and 0 bases at J, with 11 bases between the two ends. This chain's CDR3 is CASVGGNSNQPQHF. The CDR3 nucleotides are TGTGCCAGCGTTGGGGGAAATAGCAATCAGCCCCAGCATTTT. Combining the CDR3 with reference TRBV2 and TRBJ1-5 gives the whole variable domain EPEVTQTPSHQVTQMGQEVILRCVPISNHLYFYWYRQILGQKVEFLVSFYNNEISEKSEIFDDQFSVERPDGSNFTLKIRSTKLEDSAMYFCASVGGNSNQPQHFGDGTRLSIL.

The chain couples TRBV6-2 or TRBV6-3 to TRBJ2-7; D might be TRBD1 or TRBD2, each matching 5 bases. The CDR3 totals 16 residues. Looked up from germline, CDR1 is MNHEY and CDR2 is SVGEGT. V dropped 6 bases and J dropped 1 base, with 19 bases sitting between them. The CDR3 sequence is CASSQGHGANSYEQYF. CDR3 DNA: TGTGCCAGCAGCCAAGGGCACGGGGCAAATTCCTACGAGCAGTACTTC.

The chain combines TRBV7-3 with TRBJ2-1, with 8 bases lining up with TRBD2. Germline V lookup: CDR1 SGHTA, CDR2 FQGTGA. V lost 2 bases and J lost 6; bases outside the gene matches: 6. This CDR3 has 15 residues. CDR3 loop: CASSLQAGVGNEQFF. The CDR3 bases are TGTGCCAGCAGCTTACAAGCGGGGGTGGGCAATGAGCAGTTCTTC.

The chain uses TRBV9 and TRBJ2-2, with D unresolved. The CDR3 has 14 residues. Trimming took off 0 bases at V and 3 bases at J, with 6 bases between the two ends. Germline V CDR1 and CDR2: SGDLS, YYNGEE. In DNA form, the CDR3 reads TGTGCCAGCAGCGTAGGTTTCTACACCGGGGAGCTGTTTTTT. Translated, it gives CASSVGFYTGELFF.

This chain links TRBV4-1 with TRBJ1-2, with D possibly matching TRBD1 (5 bases). From germline, CDR1 is MGHRA and CDR2 YSYEKL. Trimming took off 0 bases at V and 8 bases at J, with 13 bases between the two ends. There are 14 residues in the CDR3. Here the CDR3 reads CASSQEGLQGGYTF. The CDR3 DNA sequence: TGCGCCAGCAGCCAAGAGGGCCTGCAGGGAGGCTACACCTTC.

The chain combines TRBV19 with TRBJ2-7, with D possibly being TRBD1 (6 bases). Germline CDR1 LNHDA, CDR2 SQIVND (reference sequence). Trimming stripped 0 bases from V and 2 bases from J, with 8 bases between. The CDR3 length is 14 residues. The CDR3, as DNA: TGTGCCAGTAGTATAGACAGGGGCGCCTACGAGCAGTACTTC. It specifies CASSIDRGAYEQYF.

This chain links TRBV5-4 with TRBJ2-2; TRBD1 agrees at 9 bases. CDR3 length: 15 amino acids. Looked up from germline, CDR1 is SGHNT and CDR2 is YYREEE (reference sequence). V dropped 4 bases and J dropped 6; count of bases not matched to a gene: 7. The CDR3 bases are TGTGCCAGCAGCCCCGGACAGGGGAGGGCCGGGGAGCTGTTTTTT. Translated: CASSPGQGRAGELFF.

The chain combines TRBV19 with TRBJ1-1; tentatively, D is TRBD1 (5 bases). The V gene's germline CDR1 is LNHDA and CDR2 SQIVND (reference sequence). V dropped 3 bases and J dropped 1 base, with 15 bases sitting between them. CDR3 size: 16 residues. The CDR3 region is CASSMGTGVTNTEAFF. The CDR3 DNA reads TGTGCCAGTAGTATGGGGACTGGGGTCACGAACACTGAAGCTTTCTTT.

The chain carries TRBV14 and TRBJ1-2; no firm D call. Trimming cost V 3 bases and J 5 bases, with 10 bases left between them. The CDR3 is made up of 13 amino acids. Looked up from germline, CDR1 is SGHDN and CDR2 is FVKESK. DNA of the CDR3: TGTGCCAGCAGCCACGGGGTGACTTATGGCTACACCTTC. This sequence encodes CASSHGVTYGYTF.

V gene TRBV5-1 combines with J gene TRBJ1-5; D call uncertain. The CDR3 totals 15 residues. Looked up from germline, CDR1 is SGHRS and CDR2 is YFSETQ. Between the trimmed V and J ends, which lost 1 base and 3 bases, there was a span of 11 bases. CDR3 nucleotide sequence: TGCGCCAGCAGCTTGTCCGGGAAACCCAATCAGCCCCAGCATTTT. As protein: CASSLSGKPNQPQHF. Using reference TRBV5-1 and TRBJ1-5 for the parts outside the CDR3, the full variable domain is KAGVTQTPRYLIKTRGQQVTLSCSPISGHRSVSWYQQTPGQGLQFLFEYFSETQRNKGNFPGRFSGRQFSNSRSEMNVSTLELGDSALYLCASSLSGKPNQPQHFGDGTRLSIL.

The gene calls are TRBV27 and TRBJ2-2, with TRBD1 as a possible D gene (5 bases). The V end lost 4 bases, the J end lost 2 bases, and 11 bases lay between the germline ends. Germline V gene lookup returns CDR1 MNHEY and CDR2 SMNVEV (reference sequence). The CDR3 is 15 residues long. As DNA, the CDR3 is TGTGCCAGCAGTTGGTCAGGGCAAAACACCGGGGAGCTGTTTTTT. Its translation: CASSWSGQNTGELFF.